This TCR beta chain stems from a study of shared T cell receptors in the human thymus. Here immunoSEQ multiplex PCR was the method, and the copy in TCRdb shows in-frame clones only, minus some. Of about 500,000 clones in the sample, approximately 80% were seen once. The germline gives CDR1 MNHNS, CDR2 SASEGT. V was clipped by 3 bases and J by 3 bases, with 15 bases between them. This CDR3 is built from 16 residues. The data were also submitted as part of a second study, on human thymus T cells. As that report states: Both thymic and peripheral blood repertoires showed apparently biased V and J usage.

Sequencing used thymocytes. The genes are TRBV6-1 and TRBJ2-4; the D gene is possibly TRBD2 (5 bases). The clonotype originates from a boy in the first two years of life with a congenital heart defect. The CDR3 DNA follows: TGTGCCAGCAGTGATGGAGTCATCGGAGGCAAAAACATTCAGTACTTC. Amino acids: CASSDGVIGGKNIQYF.